This T cell receptor (beta chain) was sequenced in a study of shared clonotypes between healthy human individuals. Produced via immunoSEQ multiplex PCR; TCRdb's table is partial and in-frame only. The data hold about 2.4 million clones, with approximately 94% observed a single time. The CDR3 spans 15 residues. Trimming took off 5 bases at V and 2 bases at J, with 10 bases between the two ends. CDR1 is PRHDT, CDR2 FYEKMQ, per germline (reference sequence). This clonotype originated in a man younger than 30 in good health. The J gene is TRBJ2-6, the V gene TRBV13, with D tentatively TRBD1 (5 bases). Sample: naive CD4+ T cells sorted from blood. As to subset: CD45RA+ positively selected. CDR3 in DNA: TGTGCCAGCAGCCTCAGGGTGCCTGGGGCCAACGTCCTGACTTTC. It codes for CASSLRVPGANVLTF. Complete variable domain (other parts from reference TRBV13 and TRBJ2-6): AAGVIQSPRHLIKEKRETATLKCYPIPRHDTVYWYQQGPGQDPQFLISFYEKMQSDKGSIPDRFSAQQFSDYHSELNMSSLELGDSALYFCASSLRVPGANVLTFGAGSRLTVL.